Listed below are T cell receptor beta chains from one sample, sequenced in a study of T cell responses to AZD1222 COVID-19 vaccine. The repertoire was sequenced with immunoSEQ multiplex PCR; TCRdb's copy has only in-frame clones and lacks some. The sample consists of about 100,000 clones, roughly nine tenths of them appearing once. The specimen comprised peripheral blood, sampled on day 0 of AZD1222 vaccination. The receptors derive from an adult in good health. CDR3s leave out the opening cysteine and the closing phenylalanine or tryptophan.

v_gene,j_gene,len,CDR3aa
TRBV9,TRBJ1-1,11,ASSVGYGTEAF
TRBV19,TRBJ2-5,13,ASTGLGQGQETQY
TRBV6-2/TRBV6-3,TRBJ1-1,13,ASSYSPGMRAEAF
TRBV9,TRBJ1-2,14,ASSVGHSRNNYGYT
TRBV11-2,TRBJ1-2,14,ASSSSGTRWNYGYT
TRBV5-1,TRBJ1-3,13,ASSSGHGGVNTIY
TRBV19,TRBJ1-1,11,ASGGQGNTEAF
TRBV7-9,TRBJ2-7,10,ASRIGDAPVY
TRBV28,TRBJ1-1,11,ASHSGAVTEAF
TRBV10-3,TRBJ2-7,15,ANPVYRTENRTYEQY
TRBV7-8,TRBJ1-1,11,ASSLGGFTEAF